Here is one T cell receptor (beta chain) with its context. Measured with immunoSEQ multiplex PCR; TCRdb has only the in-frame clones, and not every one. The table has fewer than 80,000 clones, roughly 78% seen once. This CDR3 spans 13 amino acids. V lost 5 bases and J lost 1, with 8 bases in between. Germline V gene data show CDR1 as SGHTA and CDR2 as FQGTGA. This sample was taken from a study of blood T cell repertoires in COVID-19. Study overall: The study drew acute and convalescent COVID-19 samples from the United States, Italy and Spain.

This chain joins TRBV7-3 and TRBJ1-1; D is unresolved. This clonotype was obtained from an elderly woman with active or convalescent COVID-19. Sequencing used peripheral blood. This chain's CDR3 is CASSTTENTEAFF. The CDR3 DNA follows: TGTGCCAGCAGCACCACAGAGAACACTGAAGCTTTCTTT.